The 24 T cell receptor beta chains given below trace back to one sample, sequenced in a study of a mutant IDH1 vaccine in newly diagnosed glioma. Clones were sequenced by immunoSEQ multiplex PCR, and TCRdb holds only the in-frame ones, with some missing. This table has tens of thousands of clones, 84% appearing once. These TCRs' antigens remain unknown. The sample's time point: week 35, safety follow-up. Vaccination comprised doses that each held 300 ug of mutant IDH1 20-mer peptide, plus topical imiquimod. The specimen was PBMCs, collected from a glioma patient whose treatment included an IDH1 peptide vaccine. These receptors all stem from a young man with glioma.

The V gene is TRBV19, the J gene TRBJ1-1; TRBD1 might be the D (6 bases). Germline CDR1 and CDR2: LNHDA and SQIVND (reference sequence). The CDR3 consists of 14 residues. V was trimmed by 0 bases and J by 5 bases, leaving 10 bases between them. The CDR3 loop reads CASSIDRGLTEAFF. In nucleotides, the CDR3 is TGTGCCAGTAGTATAGACAGGGGTCTTACTGAAGCTTTCTTT. The full variable domain, completed using reference TRBV19 and TRBJ1-1, is DGGITQSPKYLFRKEGQNVTLSCEQNLNHDAMYWYRQDPGQGLRLIYYSQIVNDFQKGDIAEGYSVSREKKESFPLTVTSAQKNPTAFYLCASSIDRGLTEAFFGQGTRLTVV.

This sequence joins TRBV29-1 and TRBJ2-1, with a possible D match to TRBD1 (6 bases). Germline V gene data show CDR1 as SQVTM and CDR2 as ANQGSEA. V shed 7 bases and J shed 10 bases, with 14 bases lying between them. The CDR3 spans 11 residues. CDR3 bases: TGCAGCGGAGATTTCAGGGGCGAGCAGTTCTTC. Protein: CSGDFRGEQFF.

This chain joins TRBV7-9 and TRBJ1-1, with no clear D. Germline loops: CDR1 SEHNR, CDR2 FQNEAQ (reference sequence). The CDR3 has 14 amino acids. V gave up 3 bases and J gave up 6 bases, with 14 bases separating them. CDR3 loop: CASSFTSTGSEAFF. The DNA for the CDR3 is TGTGCCAGCAGCTTCACTAGCACGGGGTCTGAAGCTTTCTTT.

The sample holds a few counts of this clone. The V gene is TRBV9, the J gene TRBJ1-4; D is undetermined. Deletions cut 4 bases from V and 11 bases from J, with 18 bases between. In germline, CDR1 is SGDLS, CDR2 YYNGEE. This CDR3 is 14 amino acids long. CDR3 in DNA: TGTGCCAGCAGCCCGACCTGGCCCCCGGGGAAACTGTTTTTT. Amino acid sequence: CASSPTWPPGKLFF.

J is TRBJ1-1 and V is TRBV2; D possibly corresponds to TRBD1 (5 bases). Germline CDR1 and CDR2: SNHLY and FYNNEI. The CDR3 is 13 residues long. V dropped 6 bases and J dropped 0 bases, with 8 bases sitting between them. The CDR3 region has the DNA TGTGCCAGCAGGTACAGGTTGAACACTGAAGCTTTCTTT. Translated: CASRYRLNTEAFF.

The chain couples TRBV5-1 to TRBJ2-7; a weak D match, TRBD1 (5 bases). Trimming pared 2 bases from V and 5 bases from J, leaving 17 bases between. CDR1 is SGHRS and CDR2 is YFSETQ in the germline V gene. The CDR3 runs to 15 residues. In DNA form, the CDR3 reads TGCGCCAGCAGCTTACGAGACCCAGGGTTACACGAGCAGTACTTC. Translation: CASSLRDPGLHEQYF.

The chain links TRBV25-1 to TRBJ1-1, with TRBD1 as a possible D gene (6 bases). This CDR3 has 15 residues. V dropped 6 bases and J dropped 4 bases, with 18 bases sitting between them. Per germline, CDR1 MGHDK and CDR2 SYGVNS. CDR3 sequence: CASSAVKQGGTEAFF. As DNA, the CDR3 is TGTGCCAGCAGCGCAGTTAAACAGGGAGGCACTGAAGCTTTCTTT.

The CDR3 protein is CASSVSGSHNEQFF. For the CDR3, the DNA is TGTGCCAGCAGCGTTAGCGGGAGCCACAATGAGCAGTTCTTC. The genes are TRBV9 and TRBJ2-1, with 9 bases aligning to TRBD2. The CDR3 loop spans 14 amino acids. The V and J ends lost 2 bases and 5 bases, in that order; junction bases with no gene match: 2. Germline-derived CDR1 and CDR2 are SGDLS and YYNGEE.

The V gene is TRBV20-1, the J gene TRBJ2-3; D is ambiguous. V was pared by 5 bases and J by 5 bases, with 5 bases between. Germline V CDR1 and CDR2: DFQATT, SNEGSKA (reference sequence). The length of the CDR3 is 10 residues. This CDR3 reads CSADKDTQYF. The CDR3, as DNA: TGCAGTGCTGATAAAGATACGCAGTATTTT.

This chain links TRBV5-1 with TRBJ2-7; no firm D call. The CDR3 spans 14 residues. Germline V CDR1 and CDR2: SGHRS, YFSETQ. Deletions cut 2 bases from V and 3 bases from J, with 12 bases between. Here the CDR3 reads CASSFRRENYEQYF. CDR3 bases: TGCGCCAGCAGCTTTAGGAGAGAGAACTACGAGCAGTACTTC. Full variable domain (rest looked up from reference TRBV5-1 and TRBJ2-7): KAGVTQTPRYLIKTRGQQVTLSCSPISGHRSVSWYQQTPGQGLQFLFEYFSETQRNKGNFPGRFSGRQFSNSRSEMNVSTLELGDSALYLCASSFRRENYEQYFGPGTRLTVT.

The rearrangement uses TRBV25-1 and TRBJ2-7; D remains ambiguous. The CDR3 sequence is 12 residues long. Germline lookup yields CDR1 MGHDK and CDR2 SYGVNS. V lost 2 bases, J lost 4 bases, and 6 bases lay in between. CDR3 sequence (DNA): TGTGCCAGCAGTGAACACGAATACGAGCAGTACTTC. Its protein product is CASSEHEYEQYF.

This chain uses TRBV7-9 with TRBJ2-7; perhaps TRBD1 as D (6 bases). Per the germline V gene, CDR1 is SEHNR and CDR2 is FQNEAQ (reference sequence). Trimming shortened V by 6 bases and J by 4 bases, and 16 bases separated the two germline ends. The CDR3 runs 14 residues. CDR3 sequence reads: CASRPYREKYEQYF. The CDR3 DNA reads as TGTGCCAGCAGGCCCTACAGGGAGAAGTACGAGCAGTACTTC. Full variable domain (missing parts from reference TRBV7-9 and TRBJ2-7): DTGVSQNPRHKITKRGQNVTFRCDPISEHNRLYWYRQTLGQGPEFLTYFQNEAQLEKSRLLSDRFSAERPKGSFSTLEIQRTEQGDSAMYLCASRPYREKYEQYFGPGTRLTVT.

This chain connects TRBV30 to TRBJ1-1; D ambiguous. Trimming took 8 bases from V and 1 from J, leaving 8 bases between them. CDR1 GTSNPN and CDR2 SVGIG come from the germline V gene (reference sequence). The CDR3 runs 11 residues. This CDR3 is CAVKTNTEAFF. DNA for the CDR3: TGTGCCGTAAAGACGAACACTGAAGCTTTCTTT. Based on the CDR3 plus reference TRBV30 and TRBJ1-1, the full variable domain is SQTIHQWPATLVQPVGSPLSLECTVEGTSNPNLYWYRQAAGRGLQLLFYSVGIGQISSEVPQNLSASRPQDRQFILSSKKLLLSDSGFYLCAVKTNTEAFFGQGTRLTVV.

The genes are TRBV4-3 and TRBJ2-3, with no clear D. Germline assignment: CDR1 LGHNA and CDR2 YSLEER. This CDR3 has 16 residues. V was trimmed by 0 bases and J by 4 bases, leaving 14 bases between them. CDR3 amino acids: CASSQDWARPPDTQYF. The CDR3 coding sequence is TGCGCCAGCAGCCAAGATTGGGCTCGACCTCCAGATACGCAGTATTTT.

This clone is a singleton in its sample. The V and J genes are TRBV11-2 and TRBJ2-7; 7 nucleotides match TRBD2. J was trimmed by 6 bases and V by 5 bases; bases with no gene match: 13. This CDR3 has 15 amino acids. Per the germline V gene, CDR1 is SGHAT and CDR2 is FQNNGV. The CDR3 sequence is CASSPRRAGRGEQYF. The DNA for the CDR3 is TGTGCCAGCAGCCCTAGGAGGGCAGGGAGGGGCGAGCAGTACTTC.

The gene calls are TRBV29-1 and TRBJ2-7; D is unclear. CDR3 size: 13 residues. V was pared by 1 base and J by 0 bases, with 7 bases between. Germline CDR1 reads SQVTM; CDR2 reads ANQGSEA. This CDR3 is CSVEGETSYEQYF. DNA of the CDR3: TGCAGCGTTGAAGGAGAGACCTCCTACGAGCAGTACTTC.

The rearrangement uses TRBV28 and TRBJ1-1; TRBD1 aligns across 7 bases. CDR3 length: 14 amino acids. Trimming took 5 bases from V and 11 from J; bases not matched to a gene: 14. In germline, CDR1 is MDHEN, CDR2 SYDVKM. CDR3 residues: CASSPSDRVGVAFF. For the CDR3, the DNA is TGTGCCAGCAGTCCCAGCGACAGGGTAGGAGTGGCTTTCTTT.

This clone was detected a few times. The rearrangement links TRBV9 to TRBJ2-2; D not certain. The CDR3 contains 13 residues. V was trimmed by 3 bases and J by 2 bases, leaving 5 bases between them. CDR1 and CDR2 (germline): SGDLS, YYNGEE. The CDR3 sequence is CASSEINTGELFF. CDR3 sequence (DNA): TGTGCCAGCAGCGAAATTAACACCGGGGAGCTGTTTTTT. Based on the CDR3 plus reference TRBV9 and TRBJ2-2, the full variable domain is DSGVTQTPKHLITATGQRVTLRCSPRSGDLSVYWYQQSLDQGLQFLIQYYNGEERAKGNILERFSAQQFPDLHSELNLSSLELGDSALYFCASSEINTGELFFGEGSRLTVL.

The rearrangement links TRBV6-5 to TRBJ2-7; 8 nucleotides align to TRBD2. This CDR3 contains 13 residues. Germline V gives CDR1 MNHEY, CDR2 SVGAGI. Unmatched junction bases numbered 0, after V lost 2 bases and J lost 3 bases. The CDR3 spells CASSYGTSYEQYF. The CDR3 DNA is TGTGCCAGCAGTTACGGGACTAGCTACGAGCAGTACTTC.

The chain carries TRBV14 and TRBJ2-7, with 9 bases identical to TRBD2. The V gene's germline CDR1 is SGHDN and CDR2 FVKESK. The CDR3 has 18 amino acids. The junction had 12 bases not matched to a gene; V was cut back by 0 bases and J by 3 bases. Here the CDR3 DNA reads TGTGCCAGCAGCCAAGATTGGGCGACTAGCGGAGACCTCTACGAGCAGTACTTC. This encodes CASSQDWATSGDLYEQYF.

V is TRBV18 and J is TRBJ2-2; 10 bases match TRBD1. Germline assignment: CDR1 KGHSH and CDR2 LQKENI. The V segment lost 3 bases and the J segment 4 bases; nucleotides outside the gene matches: 8. The CDR3 extends over 17 amino acids. The CDR3 is CASSPTGTGDTTGELFF. The CDR3 region has the DNA TGTGCCAGCTCACCGACCGGGACAGGGGACACCACCGGGGAGCTGTTTTTT.

V gene TRBV27 combines with J gene TRBJ2-5; 7 positions match TRBD1. This CDR3 comprises 15 residues. The germline V gene encodes CDR1 MNHEY and CDR2 SMNVEV (reference sequence). V lost 4 bases to trimming and J lost 2 bases; unmatched junction nucleotides: 7. The chain's CDR3 is CASSSIQGVQETQYF. Written as DNA, the CDR3 is TGTGCCAGCAGTTCGATTCAGGGGGTGCAAGAGACCCAGTACTTC.

The chain couples TRBV13 to TRBJ2-3; 7 bases are shared with TRBD1. Per germline, CDR1 PRHDT and CDR2 FYEKMQ (reference sequence). The V segment lost 3 bases and the J segment 6 bases; nucleotides outside the gene matches: 6. The CDR3 runs to 14 residues. DNA of the CDR3: TGTGCCAGCAGCTTTCAAGGGGGCCGGGATACGCAGTATTTT. It is translated as CASSFQGGRDTQYF.

V usage is TRBV5-1 and J usage is TRBJ1-4; TRBD1 aligns across 8 bases. The CDR3 totals 15 residues. V lost 3 bases and J lost 7; bases outside the gene matches: 8. The germline V gene encodes CDR1 SGHRS and CDR2 YFSETQ. The CDR3 region is CASSSQGASFEKLFF. In nucleotides, the CDR3 is TGCGCCAGCAGCTCCCAGGGGGCAAGTTTTGAAAAACTGTTTTTT.